A single sample gave rise to the 27 T cell receptor beta chains below, sequenced in a study of immune heterogeneity within non-small cell lung tumors. The TCR beta CDR3 region underwent multiplex PCR amplification with 32 V and 13 J primers. From the multiplex PCR reads, TCRdb called clonotypes with MiXCR, one entry per CDR3 protein. The repertoire holds 1,300 or so distinct CDR3 sequences, with 31% as singletons. Template input, which was bulk tumor genomic DNA, totaled 450 to 600 ng per sample. Several spatially distant biopsies were obtained per primary tumor intraoperatively. Samples came from untreated patients having curative surgery for newly diagnosed non-small cell lung cancer. The sample taken for sequencing was lung tumor tissue. Every receptor here comes from a man aged 55 to 70 with non-small cell lung cancer.

The chain is built from TRBV4-3 and TRBJ2-7; a possible D gene is TRBD2 (6 bases). Germline V gives CDR1 LGHNA, CDR2 YSLEER. CDR3 length: 14 amino acids. V lost 1 base, J lost 8 bases, and 15 bases lay in between. The CDR3 loop is CASSQAGVSSQQYF. The CDR3, as DNA: TGCGCCAGCAGCCAAGCGGGAGTTAGTAGCCAGCAGTACTTC.

There are a few counts of this clonotype. One end of the junction fails to match germline, which may point to a read error. The rearrangement joins TRBV7-7 to TRBJ2-3; no definite D call. Germline V lookup: CDR1 SSHAT, CDR2 FNYEAQ (reference sequence). CDR3 length: 13 amino acids. The CDR3 DNA reads as TGTGCTAGCAGCTTAGTCAGCACAGATACGCAGTATTTT. This translates into CASSLVSTDTQYF.

Regarding this clonotype: This may be a read error, as it is one base from a much larger clone. This chain's CDR3 is CVSSEMGRGGSRNEQFF. The CDR3 DNA reads TGTGTCAGCAGTGAAATGGGACGTGGCGGGAGTAGGAATGAGCAGTTCTTC. The gene calls are TRBV6-1 and TRBJ2-1; 7 nucleotides match TRBD2. The CDR3 runs 17 residues. Germline lookup yields CDR1 MNHNS and CDR2 SASEGT.

In its sample, this clonotype ranks as large. This rearrangement joins TRBV5-1 to TRBJ2-7; D is ambiguous. The CDR3 loop spans 13 amino acids. Per germline, CDR1 SGHRS and CDR2 YFSETQ. Trimming removed 0 bases from V and 4 bases from J, with 8 bases in between. DNA of the CDR3: TGCGCCAGCAGCTTGGCCGCGACATACGAGCAGTACTTC. Protein product: CASSLAATYEQYF.

The DNA of the CDR3 is TGTGCCAGCAGGGGTATCACAGATACGCAGTATTTT. Amino acids: CASRGITDTQYF. The chain links TRBV27 to TRBJ2-3, with D hard to call. The CDR3 is made up of 12 amino acids. In germline, CDR1 is MNHEY, CDR2 SMNVEV (reference sequence). V lost 6 bases and J lost 2, with 6 bases in between.

In its sample, this clonotype ranks as medium-sized. V usage is TRBV5-1 and J usage is TRBJ2-7; 9 bases line up with TRBD1. The CDR3 is 13 residues long. Trimming at V came to 0 bases and at J to 5 bases, leaving 0 bases not matched to a gene. CDR1 and CDR2 from the germline V gene are SGHRS and YFSETQ. CDR3 sequence: CASSLGQGDEQYF. CDR3 bases: TGCGCCAGCAGCTTGGGACAGGGGGACGAGCAGTACTTC.

This clonotype has just a few counts. CDR3 DNA: TGCAGTGCTGAAGCCCGGGCAGGGAGCACTGAAGCTTTCTTT. Translated, it gives CSAEARAGSTEAFF. The V gene is TRBV20-1, the J gene TRBJ1-1; tentatively, D is TRBD1 (5 bases). The CDR3 runs to 14 residues. The V gene lost 5 bases and the J gene lost 4 bases, with 17 bases spanning the gap. Per the germline V gene, CDR1 is DFQATT and CDR2 is SNEGSKA (reference sequence).

As regards this clonotype: This may arise from a read error, as a much more abundant clone is one base away. The chain combines TRBV5-1 with TRBJ2-2, with D maybe TRBD1 (5 bases). The length of the CDR3 is 14 residues. The V end lost 3 bases, the J end lost 1 base, and 7 bases lay between the germline ends. Germline CDR1 SGHRS, CDR2 YFSETQ. CDR3 bases: TGCGCCAGCAGCTGGACATGGAACACCGGGGAGCTGTTTTTT. This codes for CASSWTWNTGELFF.

This clonotype is medium-sized by share. V usage is TRBV28 and J usage is TRBJ2-7; TRBD1 matches at 9 bases. The germline gives CDR1 MDHEN, CDR2 SYDVKM. This CDR3 region has 16 residues. V dropped 5 bases and J dropped 3; count of bases not matched to a gene: 11. The CDR3 nucleotides are TGTGCCAGCAGTAACGTCGGGACAGGGTTCTTCTACGAGCAGTACTTC. Protein sequence: CASSNVGTGFFYEQYF.

By proportion, this clonotype is medium-sized. The V call is TRBV19, the J call TRBJ1-4, with D possibly being TRBD1 (5 bases). The CDR3 runs to 13 residues. Trimming shortened V by 9 bases and J by 5 bases, and 13 bases separated the two germline ends. Germline CDR1 reads LNHDA; CDR2 reads SQIVND (reference sequence). As DNA, the CDR3 is TGTGCCAGCTCCGGGGCACCCAATGAAAAACTGTTTTTT. Translating it yields CASSGAPNEKLFF.

The V call is TRBV30, the J call TRBJ1-5; D is perhaps TRBD1 (6 bases). The CDR3 consists of 13 residues. Germline V gene lookup returns CDR1 GTSNPN and CDR2 SVGIG (reference sequence). V lost 5 bases and J 2 bases, leaving 10 bases between the germline ends. The CDR3 DNA sequence: TGTGCCTGGGGTCCAGGGGGCAATCAGCCCCAGCATTTT. It codes for CAWGPGGNQPQHF.

This clonotype was detected only a few times. The chain links TRBV6-6 to TRBJ1-6, with TRBD1 as a possible D gene (5 bases). CDR1 is MNHNY and CDR2 is SVGAGI in the germline V gene (reference sequence). The CDR3 extends over 14 amino acids. V lost 2 bases and J 8 bases, leaving 10 bases between the germline ends. The chain's CDR3 is CASSYGGVHSPLHF. The CDR3 DNA is TGTGCCAGCAGTTACGGGGGTGTGCATTCACCCCTCCACTTT.

In regard to this clonotype: Lacking the conserved final phenylalanine or tryptophan, this CDR3 likely reflects a read error. It is unclear where the CDR3 begins or ends on the DNA, so no DNA is shown, and the CDR3 is as TCRdb lists it. CDR3 sequence: CASSLGRAPSEQYFGP. The chain uses TRBV12-3 or TRBV12-4 and TRBJ2-3; the D segment call TRBD2 is taken from the table without a DNA check. The CDR3 totals 16 residues, both ends included.

By frequency in the sample, this clonotype is medium-sized. The V gene is TRBV6-1, the J gene TRBJ2-6; D uncertain. CDR3 length: 15 residues. CDR1 and CDR2 from the germline V gene are MNHNS and SASEGT. V was pared by 6 bases and J by 0 bases, with 9 bases between. CDR3 amino acids: CASSIHFSGANVLTF. CDR3 bases: TGTGCCAGCAGCATCCACTTCTCTGGGGCCAACGTCCTGACTTTC.

This clonotype was found a few times. V and J are TRBV20-1 and TRBJ2-5, with TRBD1 matching over 10 bases. Trimming cost V 7 bases and J 4 bases; bases outside gene matches: 12. Looked up from germline, CDR1 is DFQATT and CDR2 is SNEGSKA (reference sequence). This CDR3 spans 15 amino acids. The CDR3 region is CSGLFDRGRGETQYF. The CDR3 coding sequence is TGCAGTGGACTCTTCGACAGGGGGCGCGGAGAGACCCAGTACTTC.

This chain joins TRBV6-1 and TRBJ2-5; 9 bases align to TRBD2. Germline V lookup: CDR1 MNHNS, CDR2 SASEGT. The CDR3 covers 16 residues. Trimming cost V 6 bases and J 9 bases; bases outside gene matches: 17. The CDR3, as DNA: TGTGCCAGCAGAGCAGTAGCGGGAGCCCCAGTGGAGTCCCAGTACTTC. This translates into CASRAVAGAPVESQYF.

By frequency in the sample, this clonotype is large. The CDR3 here is CASSPDRTYEQYF. The CDR3 nucleotides read TGTGCCAGCTCACCGGACAGGACATACGAGCAGTACTTC. The chain is built from TRBV18 and TRBJ2-7, with 7 bases lining up with TRBD1. V trimming: 3 bases; J trimming: 4 bases; junction bases outside the gene matches: 3. The CDR3 runs to 13 residues. CDR1 KGHSH and CDR2 LQKENI come from the germline V gene.

This chain uses TRBV11-2 with TRBJ2-5; a weak D match, TRBD2 (6 bases). Deletions cut 0 bases from V and 2 bases from J, with 22 bases between. This CDR3 contains 19 residues. CDR1 and CDR2 (germline): SGHAT, FQNNGV. In DNA, the CDR3 is TGTGCCAGCAGCTTAGAGGCGACGGACTACCTACTACTTCAAGAGACCCAGTACTTC. It translates to CASSLEATDYLLLQETQYF.

This clonotype is classed as large. The chain recombines TRBV2 with TRBJ2-7; D may be TRBD1 or TRBD2 (5 bases each). Germline V lookup: CDR1 SNHLY, CDR2 FYNNEI. CDR3 size: 14 residues. The V end lost 2 bases, the J end lost 6 bases, and 14 bases lay between the germline ends. This CDR3 is CASSEQGPTGEQYF. CDR3 bases: TGTGCCAGCAGTGAACAGGGACCGACGGGCGAGCAGTACTTC.

This sequence joins TRBV5-1 and TRBJ2-2; D call uncertain. V was pared by 5 bases and J by 0 bases, with 8 bases between. The CDR3 runs 14 residues. CDR1 SGHRS and CDR2 YFSETQ come from the germline V gene. The DNA of the CDR3 is TGCGCCAGCAGGAAGGGCCCGAACACCGGGGAGCTGTTTTTT. Amino acids: CASRKGPNTGELFF.

This clonotype came up once. The gene calls are TRBV28 and TRBJ2-5; no clear D gene. Germline V gene data show CDR1 as MDHEN and CDR2 as SYDVKM. The CDR3 has 18 amino acids. CDR3 sequence: CKIGPAVTPPSTWETQYF. The CDR3, as DNA: TGTAAGATCGGGCCAGCAGTGACTCCGCCCTCGACGTGGGAGACCCAGTACTTC.

The V and J genes are TRBV10-2 and TRBJ1-6; no definite D call. The CDR3 consists of 18 residues. Germline assignment: CDR1 WSHSY and CDR2 SAAADI. V dropped 2 bases and J dropped 0 bases, with 14 bases sitting between them. The CDR3 bases are TGCGCCAGCAGTGAGATCAGACGGACGAGCTCCTATAATTCACCCCTCCACTTT. Amino acid sequence: CASSEIRRTSSYNSPLHF.

This clonotype is classed as medium-sized. V and J are TRBV11-2 and TRBJ2-1; no firm D call. CDR1 and CDR2 from the germline V gene are SGHAT and FQNNGV. Trimming pared 2 bases from V and 0 bases from J, leaving 8 bases between. This CDR3 has 15 residues. In DNA form, the CDR3 reads TGTGCCAGCAGCTTATTTTACAGCTCCTACAATGAGCAGTTCTTC. Residues: CASSLFYSSYNEQFF.

As regards this clonotype: A clone one base away is much larger, so this may be a read error. This sequence joins TRBV6-1 and TRBJ1-6, with a possible D match to TRBD1 (6 bases). Germline assignment: CDR1 MNHNS and CDR2 SASEGT. V was pared by 7 bases and J by 10 bases, with 20 bases between. This CDR3 is built from 15 residues. The CDR3 loop reads CASIAGTPIGSPLHF. CDR3 sequence (DNA): TGTGCCAGCATTGCCGGGACACCAATTGGGTCACCCCTCCACTTT.

This chain joins TRBV6-4 and TRBJ2-5; no clear D. The germline CDR1 and CDR2 sequences are MRHNA and SNTAGT. CDR3 length equals 18 residues. CDR3 in amino acids: CPNVPAVTPPPTWGTQYF. The CDR3 DNA sequence: TGTCCTAACGTGCCCGCAGTGACTCCCCCCCCGACGTGGGGGACCCAGTACTTC.

The rearrangement links TRBV28 to TRBJ2-7, with D perhaps matching TRBD2 (7 bases). V was trimmed by 6 bases and J by 3 bases, leaving 15 bases between them. CDR1 and CDR2 (germline): MDHEN, SYDVKM. This CDR3 spans 14 amino acids. The CDR3 region has the DNA TGTGCCAGCAGCACGAGGGGGGGAGGCTACGAGCAGTACTTC. It codes for CASSTRGGGYEQYF.

This clonotype rates as medium-sized. The chain couples TRBV7-9 to TRBJ1-2; a possible D gene is TRBD1 (5 bases). This CDR3 is 13 amino acids long. Trimming pared 3 bases from V and 5 bases from J, leaving 10 bases between. Germline V CDR1 and CDR2: SEHNR, FQNEAQ (reference sequence). CDR3 nucleotide sequence: TGTGCCAGCAGCTTGGGTCAGGGATATGGCTACACCTTC. It translates to CASSLGQGYGYTF.